These 27 T cell receptor beta chains originate from one sample sequenced in a study of OX40 agonist ivuxolimab in advanced cancers. Only in-frame clones appear in the TCRdb table, and some are missing; sequencing was by immunoSEQ multiplex PCR. Of tens of thousands of clones listed, approximately 86% are singletons. The material sequenced was CD4+ or CD8+ T cells sorted from blood, taken in a trial of the OX40 agonist ivuxolimab. Every receptor here comes from an adult with an advanced solid tumor such as melanoma, head and neck, liver or kidney cancer.

V is TRBV27 and J is TRBJ1-1; D is perhaps TRBD1 (5 bases). In germline, CDR1 is MNHEY, CDR2 SMNVEV (reference sequence). V lost 5 bases to trimming and J lost 2 bases, with 12 bases between them. This CDR3 has 14 amino acids. The CDR3 loop reads CASSVQGGNTEAFF. The CDR3 DNA is TGTGCCAGCAGTGTTCAGGGTGGAAACACTGAAGCTTTCTTT.

The sample holds one count of this clone. The J gene is TRBJ1-2, the V gene TRBV4-2; 9 bases agree with TRBD1. With V trimmed by 4 bases and J by 2 bases, 5 bases remained unmatched. Germline CDR1 LGHNA, CDR2 YNFKEQ. This CDR3 spans 15 amino acids. The CDR3 region has the DNA TGTGCCAGCAGCCCATGGACAGGGGAGAACTATGGCTACACCTTC. Its translation: CASSPWTGENYGYTF.

The V and J genes are TRBV7-2 and TRBJ1-5; D is uncertain. Per the germline V gene, CDR1 is SGHTA and CDR2 is FQGNSA. The CDR3 totals 12 residues. V dropped 4 bases and J dropped 6 bases, with 7 bases sitting between them. CDR3 coding DNA: TGTGCCAGCAGCTCGGAGCTTCAGCCCCAGCATTTT. Protein sequence: CASSSELQPQHF.

This rearrangement joins TRBV6-1 to TRBJ1-6, with D hard to call. Germline CDR1 reads MNHNS; CDR2 reads SASEGT. Deletions cut 8 bases from V and 10 bases from J, with 12 bases between. The CDR3 spans 12 residues. Here the CDR3 DNA reads TGTGCCAGCGCCCCTTTAGGGTCACCCCTCCACTTT. Residues: CASAPLGSPLHF.

The V and J genes are TRBV11-3 and TRBJ2-6, with D possibly TRBD1 on 5 matching bases. In germline, CDR1 is SGHNT, CDR2 YENEEA. The CDR3 runs to 16 residues. V shed 1 base and J shed 4 bases, with 11 bases lying between them. CDR3 DNA: TGTGCCAGCAGCTTAGGAAGGGCAGGGGGGGCCAACGTCCTGACTTTC. Its protein is CASSLGRAGGANVLTF.

This clone was seen once. The V call is TRBV11-3, the J call TRBJ1-1, with D possibly being TRBD1 (6 bases). The germline CDR1 and CDR2 sequences are SGHNT and YENEEA. V lost 4 bases, J lost 3 bases, and 12 bases lay in between. The CDR3 length is 14 residues. In DNA, the CDR3 is TGTGCCAGCAGCTGGGGGCCTGGGGACACTGAAGCTTTCTTT. Translated: CASSWGPGDTEAFF.

The V gene is TRBV10-3, the J gene TRBJ1-1; TRBD1 is a possible D gene (5 bases). The CDR3 runs to 14 residues. Looked up from germline, CDR1 is ENHRY and CDR2 is SYGVKD. Trimming pared 10 bases from V and 1 base from J, leaving 16 bases between. This chain's CDR3 is CATLGDQGNTEAFF. Here the CDR3 DNA reads TGTGCCACCCTTGGGGATCAGGGGAACACTGAAGCTTTCTTT.

This clone was seen a handful of times. V is TRBV19 and J is TRBJ1-2; 8 bases are shared with TRBD1. Germline loops: CDR1 LNHDA, CDR2 SQIVND (reference sequence). The ends lost 7 bases at V and 6 bases at J; junction bases unmatched: 13. The CDR3 contains 15 residues. CDR3 in amino acids: CASTPWTGRTDGYTF. For the CDR3, the DNA is TGTGCCAGTACCCCTTGGACAGGGAGGACGGATGGCTACACCTTC.

The chain combines TRBV6-5 with TRBJ2-2; possibly TRBD2 for D (5 bases). The CDR3 extends over 15 amino acids. The V end was cut by 5 bases, the J end by 7 bases, with 17 bases between. CDR1 MNHEY and CDR2 SVGAGI come from the germline V gene. The CDR3, as DNA: TGTGCCAGCAGTCGCTACGGAGGCATAAACGGGGAGCTGTTTTTT. Residues: CASSRYGGINGELFF.

V is TRBV4-2 and J is TRBJ1-5; 7 bases match TRBD1. The germline V gene has CDR1 LGHNA and CDR2 YNFKEQ. The trim removed 4 bases at V and 5 bases at J, leaving 2 bases unmatched. The CDR3 covers 13 residues. The CDR3 region is CASSLQGDQPQHF. CDR3 in DNA: TGTGCCAGCAGCCTCCAGGGGGATCAGCCCCAGCATTTT.

The chain employs TRBV14 and TRBJ2-5; D is uncertain. The CDR3 spans 13 residues. The V gene's germline CDR1 is SGHDN and CDR2 FVKESK. Trimming cost V 4 bases and J 2 bases, with 8 bases left between them. The CDR3 loop reads CASSLQIQETQYF. For the CDR3, the DNA is TGTGCCAGCAGCCTGCAGATTCAAGAGACCCAGTACTTC.

Written as DNA, the CDR3 is TGTGCCAGCAGTGAATTCCGGGAAGCTTTCTTT. As protein: CASSEFREAFF. The chain combines TRBV6-1 with TRBJ1-1; D not resolved. Germline CDR1 MNHNS, CDR2 SASEGT. This CDR3 is 11 amino acids long. With 2 bases removed from V and 8 bases from J, the gap between germline ends came to 6 bases.

The rearrangement uses TRBV7-9 and TRBJ2-5; D is undetermined. The length of the CDR3 is 15 residues. The ends were cut back, 5 bases at V and 1 base at J, with 14 bases in the middle. Germline V gene data show CDR1 as SEHNR and CDR2 as FQNEAQ (reference sequence). The CDR3 DNA is TGTGCCAGCAGCACCTCAATGGGCCTCCAAGAGACCCAGTACTTC. Translating it yields CASSTSMGLQETQYF.

The J gene is TRBJ2-2, the V gene TRBV18, with 7 bases matching TRBD2. Germline CDR1 KGHSH, CDR2 LQKENI. The J segment lost 5 bases and the V segment lost 3 bases, leaving 9 bases of the junction unmatched. The CDR3 runs 16 residues. The CDR3 loop is CASSPQMAGETGELFF. CDR3 DNA: TGTGCCAGCTCACCGCAAATGGCGGGGGAAACCGGGGAGCTGTTTTTT.

This chain links TRBV5-8 with TRBJ2-7, with a tentative D call TRBD1 (5 bases). Germline V gene lookup returns CDR1 SGHTS and CDR2 YDEGEE. This CDR3 contains 13 residues. Trimming took off 4 bases at V and 9 bases at J, with 17 bases between the two ends. CDR3 coding DNA: TGTGCCAGCAGCCCCCGTGAACCGACAGCGCAGTACTTC. Residues: CASSPREPTAQYF.

J is TRBJ2-5 and V is TRBV27, with unresolved D. The CDR3 is 13 residues long. V was clipped by 4 bases and J by 4 bases, with 10 bases between them. Germline V lookup: CDR1 MNHEY, CDR2 SMNVEV (reference sequence). The CDR3 sequence is CASSWSVGETQYF. For the CDR3, the DNA is TGTGCCAGCAGTTGGTCAGTAGGAGAGACCCAGTACTTC.

This clone was detected only a few times. The rearrangement links TRBV12-5 to TRBJ1-3; 12 bases are shared with TRBD1. The CDR3 contains 21 residues. Per germline, CDR1 LGHNT and CDR2 FRNRAP. The junction had 13 bases not matched to a gene; V was cut back by 0 bases and J by 1 base. The CDR3 protein is CASGLVVTGTGGPFSGNTIYF. The CDR3 nucleotides are TGTGCTAGTGGTTTGGTCGTAACCGGGACAGGGGGCCCTTTTTCTGGAAACACCATATATTTT.

DNA for the CDR3: TGTGCCAGCTCATTGGGGGCAGGGGCGACAGATACGCAGTATTTT. This sequence encodes CASSLGAGATDTQYF. The rearrangement uses TRBV18 and TRBJ2-3, with D possibly being TRBD1 (6 bases). Trimming took 5 bases from V and 3 from J, leaving 15 bases between them. CDR1 and CDR2 from the germline V gene are KGHSH and LQKENI. This CDR3 is built from 15 residues.

V is TRBV5-1 and J is TRBJ2-7, with D possibly being TRBD1 (5 bases). Germline V lookup: CDR1 SGHRS, CDR2 YFSETQ. The CDR3 covers 14 residues. V was shortened by 2 bases and J by 2 bases, with 11 bases between the two germline ends. CDR3 region: CASSFQGYPYEQYF. CDR3 in DNA: TGCGCCAGCAGCTTCCAGGGCTACCCCTACGAGCAGTACTTC.

This clone has a handful of counts. The gene calls are TRBV27 and TRBJ1-2; no definite D call. The V end was cut by 2 bases, the J end by 4 bases, with 11 bases between. This CDR3 is 14 amino acids long. Germline values: CDR1 MNHEY, CDR2 SMNVEV (reference sequence). Written as DNA, the CDR3 is TGTGCCAGCAGTTTAAGTTGGTCGACCTATGGCTACACCTTC. It yields the protein CASSLSWSTYGYTF.

The genes are TRBV2 and TRBJ2-7; TRBD2 matches 14 bases. From germline, CDR1 is SNHLY and CDR2 FYNNEI. The CDR3 covers 13 residues. V lost 7 bases to trimming and J lost 9 bases; unmatched junction nucleotides: 5. The CDR3 here is CASKEGTSGRQYF. The CDR3 DNA follows: TGTGCCAGCAAAGAAGGGACTAGCGGGAGGCAGTACTTC.

The chain couples TRBV4-2 to TRBJ1-2, with no clear D. CDR1 is LGHNA, CDR2 YNFKEQ, per germline. The V and J ends lost 4 bases and 5 bases respectively, with 20 bases between them. CDR3 length: 16 amino acids. CDR3 amino acids: CASSPRPTLEGYGYTF. DNA of the CDR3: TGTGCCAGCAGCCCCCGCCCGACCCTTGAGGGTTATGGCTACACCTTC.

The chain recombines TRBV7-9 with TRBJ2-2; 11 bases agree with TRBD2. CDR3 length: 17 residues. Germline V gene sequence: CDR1 SEHNR, CDR2 FQNEAQ (reference sequence). V lost 3 bases to trimming and J lost 0 bases; unmatched junction nucleotides: 3. This chain's CDR3 is CASSFPSGGSNTGELFF. Here the CDR3 DNA reads TGTGCCAGCAGCTTTCCTAGCGGGGGGTCGAACACCGGGGAGCTGTTTTTT.

The chain links TRBV19 to TRBJ1-5; a weak D match, TRBD1 (6 bases). The CDR3 length is 14 residues. The V end lost 3 bases, the J end lost 7 bases, and 13 bases lay between the germline ends. In germline, CDR1 is LNHDA, CDR2 SQIVND (reference sequence). The chain's CDR3 is CASSMVGGGQPQHF. CDR3 nucleotides: TGTGCCAGTAGTATGGTAGGGGGGGGCCAGCCCCAGCATTTT.

This chain uses TRBV5-1 with TRBJ2-3; maybe TRBD2 (5 bases). The V end lost 4 bases, the J end lost 6 bases, and 21 bases lay between the germline ends. Germline V gene data show CDR1 as SGHRS and CDR2 as YFSETQ. This CDR3 spans 16 amino acids. The CDR3 loop is CASSLWGAVGRDTQYF. CDR3 nucleotides: TGCGCCAGCAGCCTGTGGGGAGCGGTGGGAAGGGATACGCAGTATTTT.

This chain links TRBV4-3 with TRBJ1-6; 8 positions agree with TRBD1. The germline gives CDR1 LGHNA, CDR2 YSLEER. The CDR3 loop spans 17 amino acids. The ends lost 0 bases at V and 2 bases at J; junction bases unmatched: 3. DNA for the CDR3: TGCGCCAGCAGCCAAGATGGGGACAGGACCTATAATTCACCCCTCCACTTT. Translation: CASSQDGDRTYNSPLHF.

The chain couples TRBV7-9 to TRBJ1-2, with D possibly being TRBD1 (5 bases). The V end was cut by 3 bases, the J end by 10 bases, with 12 bases between. CDR1 and CDR2 (germline): SEHNR, FQNEAQ (reference sequence). The CDR3 sequence is 12 residues long. CDR3 amino acids: CASSFLRDDYTF. The CDR3 nucleotides are TGTGCCAGCAGCTTCCTCAGGGACGACTACACCTTC. Full variable domain (outside the CDR3, taken from reference TRBV7-9 and TRBJ1-2): DTGVSQNPRHKITKRGQNVTFRCDPISEHNRLYWYRQTLGQGPEFLTYFQNEAQLEKSRLLSDRFSAERPKGSFSTLEIQRTEQGDSAMYLCASSFLRDDYTFGSGTRLTVV.